Listed here is a single T cell receptor (beta chain). This sample stems from a study of blood T cell repertoires in COVID-19. Study summary: Acute-phase and convalescent COVID-19 samples originated in the United States, Italy and Spain. Sample material is recorded as cDNA or gDNA derived from T cells, B-cell-depleted T cells, or PBMCs.

The authors' processing: How many nucleated cells were present was estimated from reference gene primer amplification. Method: immunoSEQ multiplex PCR; TCRdb's copy keeps in-frame clones and lacks some. V, J and clone size derive from that table, while D and trimming were established from the DNA sequence. Of about 200,000 clones in the sample, 80% to 90% are singletons; the top ten hold over 9.5%. Germline values: CDR1 KGHSH, CDR2 LQKENI. This CDR3 is 17 amino acids long. V was pared by 1 base and J by 1 base, with 6 bases of the junction left unmatched. The chain has TRBV18 and TRBJ2-3; 9 nucleotides agree with TRBD1. The receptor was derived from a woman older than 75 with acute or convalescent COVID-19. The material sequenced was peripheral blood. The CDR3 DNA reads as TGTGCCAGCTCACCACTTGCCGGGACAGGGCGCACAGATACGCAGTATTTT. Translation gives CASSPLAGTGRTDTQYF. Supplemented by reference TRBV18 and TRBJ2-3, the full variable domain reads NAGVMQNPRHLVRRRGQEARLRCSPMKGHSHVYWYRQLPEEGLKFMVYLQKENIIDESGMPKERFSAEFPKEGPSILRIQQVVRGDSAAYFCASSPLAGTGRTDTQYFGPGTRLTVL.